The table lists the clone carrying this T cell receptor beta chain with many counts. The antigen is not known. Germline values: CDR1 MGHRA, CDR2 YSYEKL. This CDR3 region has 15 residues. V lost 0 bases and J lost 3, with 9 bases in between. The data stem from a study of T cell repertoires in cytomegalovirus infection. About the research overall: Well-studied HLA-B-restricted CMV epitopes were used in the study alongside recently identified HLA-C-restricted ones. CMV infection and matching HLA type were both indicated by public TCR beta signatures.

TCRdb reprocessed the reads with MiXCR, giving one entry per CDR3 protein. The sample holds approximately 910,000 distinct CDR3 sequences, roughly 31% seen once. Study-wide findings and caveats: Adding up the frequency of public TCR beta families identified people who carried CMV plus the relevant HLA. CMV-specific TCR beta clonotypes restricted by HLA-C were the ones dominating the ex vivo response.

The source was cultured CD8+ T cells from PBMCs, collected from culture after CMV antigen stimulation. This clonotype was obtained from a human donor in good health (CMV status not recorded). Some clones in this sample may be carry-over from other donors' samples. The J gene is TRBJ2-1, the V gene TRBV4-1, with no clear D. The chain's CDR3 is CASSQDTPGYNEQFF. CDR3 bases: TGCGCCAGCAGCCAAGATACCCCTGGCTACAATGAGCAGTTCTTC.